What follows are 9 T cell receptor beta chains derived from one specimen sequenced in a study of early T cells in non-severe SARS-CoV-2 infection. TCRdb used MiXCR to reprocess the 5' RACE reads, holding one entry per CDR3 protein. The sample contains more than 60,000 distinct CDR3 sequences, about 10% of which appear only once. The sequenced sample consisted of whole blood. Source of these receptors: an adult who was a healthcare worker with PCR-confirmed SARS-CoV-2 infection or an uninfected control (not recorded which).

This clonotype was detected many times. The rearrangement links TRBV20-1 to TRBJ1-1; 7 bases line up with TRBD1. V lost 4 bases and J lost 8; bases outside the gene matches: 13. Germline V gene sequence: CDR1 DFQATT, CDR2 SNEGSKA (reference sequence). This CDR3 has 14 residues. The CDR3 reads CSANPVRDRSEAFF. The CDR3 region has the DNA TGCAGTGCTAACCCGGTACGGGACAGATCCGAAGCTTTCTTT.

This clonotype was observed many times. The rearrangement uses TRBV6-2 or TRBV6-3 and TRBJ2-1; the D gene is possibly TRBD2 (6 bases). The CDR3 has 13 residues. With 7 bases removed from V and 12 bases from J, the gap between germline ends came to 19 bases. Germline V gene data show CDR1 as MNHEY and CDR2 as SVGEGT. CDR3 in amino acids: CASTEVGGQGQFF. The CDR3 nucleotides are TGTGCCAGCACCGAAGTCGGGGGTCAGGGGCAGTTCTTC.

The chain has TRBV20-1 and TRBJ2-2, with TRBD2 matching over 12 bases. The CDR3 contains 19 residues. Trimming removed 0 bases from V and 5 bases from J; junction bases left unmatched: 13. CDR1 and CDR2 from the germline V gene are DFQATT and SNEGSKA (reference sequence). CDR3 sequence reads: CSARDTIPGLAGRTGELFF. CDR3 sequence (DNA): TGCAGTGCTAGAGACACGATACCAGGACTAGCGGGAAGGACCGGGGAGCTGTTTTTT.

This clonotype appeared many times. The chain carries TRBV7-9 and TRBJ2-1; TRBD2 might be the D (5 bases). Trimming pared 5 bases from V and 0 bases from J, leaving 20 bases between. There are 18 residues in the CDR3. Germline V gene sequence: CDR1 SEHNR, CDR2 FQNEAQ (reference sequence). The CDR3 DNA follows: TGTGCCAGCAGCGGATGGGAAAAAGCGGATCCCTCCTACAATGAGCAGTTCTTC. Translated, it gives CASSGWEKADPSYNEQFF.

In this sample, this clonotype turned up many times. The chain employs TRBV5-1 and TRBJ2-7, with TRBD2 identical over 7 bases. Per the germline V gene, CDR1 is SGHRS and CDR2 is YFSETQ. With 4 bases clipped from V and 5 bases from J, the junction kept 12 bases outside the gene matches. The CDR3 has 15 amino acids. CDR3 protein: CASSVTGGPENEQYF. The DNA for the CDR3 is TGCGCCAGCAGCGTGACGGGGGGTCCGGAAAACGAGCAGTACTTC.

The rearrangement uses TRBV27 and TRBJ2-2, with D unresolved. Deletions cut 4 bases from V and 2 bases from J, with 17 bases between. This CDR3 has 17 amino acids. Germline assignment: CDR1 MNHEY and CDR2 SMNVEV (reference sequence). The CDR3 loop reads CASSSLHKQRNTGELFF. CDR3 nucleotides: TGTGCCAGCAGTTCACTACACAAGCAGAGAAACACCGGGGAGCTGTTTTTT.

This clonotype was observed at least ten times. The chain links TRBV7-9 to TRBJ1-5; D unresolved. This CDR3 has 15 amino acids. The V gene's germline CDR1 is SEHNR and CDR2 FQNEAQ (reference sequence). V was shortened by 1 base and J by 5 bases, with 12 bases between the two germline ends. The CDR3 region is CASSLGLGNDQPQHF. The CDR3 DNA follows: TGTGCCAGCAGCTTAGGTCTAGGAAACGATCAGCCCCAGCATTTT.

At least ten counts were recorded for this clonotype. This chain links TRBV7-9 with TRBJ1-2; D remains unclear. CDR3 length: 16 residues. The V end lost 1 base, the J end lost 0 bases, and 12 bases lay between the germline ends. The germline CDR1 and CDR2 sequences are SEHNR and FQNEAQ (reference sequence). CDR3 in DNA: TGTGCCAGCAGCTTAGAAGATGGGAGTACTAACTATGGCTACACCTTC. It is translated as CASSLEDGSTNYGYTF.

The sample holds a few counts of this clonotype. The genes are TRBV18 and TRBJ2-5; TRBD2 matches 12 bases. Germline V gene sequence: CDR1 KGHSH, CDR2 LQKENI. Trimming removed 3 bases from V and 1 base from J; junction bases left unmatched: 3. The CDR3 spans 16 residues. The CDR3, as DNA: TGTGCCAGCTCACCTTTGACTAGCGGGGGCCAAGAGACCCAGTACTTC. Residues: CASSPLTSGGQETQYF.